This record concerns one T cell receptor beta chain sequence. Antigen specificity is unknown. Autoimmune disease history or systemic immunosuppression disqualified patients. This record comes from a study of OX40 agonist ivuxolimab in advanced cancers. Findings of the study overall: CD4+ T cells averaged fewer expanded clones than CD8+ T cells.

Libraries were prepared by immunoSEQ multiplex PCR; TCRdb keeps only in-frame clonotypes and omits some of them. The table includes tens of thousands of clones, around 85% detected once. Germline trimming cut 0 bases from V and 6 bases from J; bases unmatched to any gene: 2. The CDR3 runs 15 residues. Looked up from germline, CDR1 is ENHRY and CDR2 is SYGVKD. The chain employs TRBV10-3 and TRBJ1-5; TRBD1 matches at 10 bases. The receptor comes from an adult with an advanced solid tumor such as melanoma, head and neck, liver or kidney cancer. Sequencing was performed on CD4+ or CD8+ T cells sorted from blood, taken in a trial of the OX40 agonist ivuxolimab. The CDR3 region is CAISESGTGVQPQHF. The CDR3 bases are TGTGCCATCAGTGAGTCCGGGACAGGGGTTCAGCCCCAGCATTTT.